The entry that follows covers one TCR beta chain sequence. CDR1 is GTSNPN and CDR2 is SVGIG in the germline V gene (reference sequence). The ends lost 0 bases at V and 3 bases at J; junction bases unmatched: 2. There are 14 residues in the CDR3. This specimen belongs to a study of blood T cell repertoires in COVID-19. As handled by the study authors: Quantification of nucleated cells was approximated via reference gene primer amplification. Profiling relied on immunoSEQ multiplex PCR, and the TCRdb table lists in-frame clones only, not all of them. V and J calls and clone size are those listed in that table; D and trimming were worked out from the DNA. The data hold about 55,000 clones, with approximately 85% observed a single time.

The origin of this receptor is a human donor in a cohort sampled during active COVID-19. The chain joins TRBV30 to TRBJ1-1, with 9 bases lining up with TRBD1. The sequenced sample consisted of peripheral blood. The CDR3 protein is CAWSVTGGHTEAFF. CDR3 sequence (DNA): TGTGCCTGGAGTGTAACAGGGGGCCACACTGAAGCTTTCTTT.